This TCR beta chain comes out of a study of identical twins. Study-level points and caveats: Fewer insertions were carried by abundant cord blood beta clonotypes, but none was seen in memory repertoires. Findings depended on cross-sectional statistics rather than tracking the same donors.

Many counts were recorded for this clonotype. Antigen unknown. V trimming: 3 bases; J trimming: 3 bases; junction bases outside the gene matches: 3. CDR3 size: 14 residues. A universal primer site came from template switching; cDNA carried unique molecular identifiers. From the 5' RACE reads, TCRdb called clonotypes with MiXCR, one entry per CDR3 protein. The data show roughly 1.6 million distinct CDR3 sequences, around a third seen once. There were only healthy Caucasians among the donors. The rearrangement joins TRBV12-3 or TRBV12-4 to TRBJ2-3; 7 bases line up with TRBD1. Sequencing used cord blood. The sequence derives from a newborn girl in good health. As DNA, the CDR3 is TGTGCCAGCAGTTTGAAACAGGGGACAGATACGCAGTATTTT. It encodes CASSLKQGTDTQYF.